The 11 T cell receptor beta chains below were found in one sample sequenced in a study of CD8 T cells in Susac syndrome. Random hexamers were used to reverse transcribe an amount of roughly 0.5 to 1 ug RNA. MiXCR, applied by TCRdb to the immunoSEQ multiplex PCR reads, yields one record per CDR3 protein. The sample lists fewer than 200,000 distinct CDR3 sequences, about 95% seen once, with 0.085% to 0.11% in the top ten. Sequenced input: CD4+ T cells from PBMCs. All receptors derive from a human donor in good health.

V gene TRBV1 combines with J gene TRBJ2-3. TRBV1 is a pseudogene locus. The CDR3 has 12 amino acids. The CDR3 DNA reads TGCACCAGCAGCCTCACAGCAGATACGCAGTATTTT. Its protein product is CTSSLTADTQYF.

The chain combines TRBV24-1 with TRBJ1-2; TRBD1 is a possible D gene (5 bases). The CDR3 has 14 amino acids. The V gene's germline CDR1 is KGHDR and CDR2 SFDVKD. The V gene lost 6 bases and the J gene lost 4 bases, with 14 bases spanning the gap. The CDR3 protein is CATSSLDSPYGYTF. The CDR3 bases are TGTGCCACCAGTTCCCTCGACAGCCCCTATGGCTACACCTTC.

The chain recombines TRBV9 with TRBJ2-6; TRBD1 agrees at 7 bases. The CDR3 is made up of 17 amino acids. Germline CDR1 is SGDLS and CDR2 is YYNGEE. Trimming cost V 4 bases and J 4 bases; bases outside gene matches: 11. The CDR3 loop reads CASSPQDRDWGANVLTF. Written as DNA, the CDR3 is TGTGCCAGCAGCCCGCAAGACAGGGATTGGGGGGCCAACGTCCTGACTTTC.

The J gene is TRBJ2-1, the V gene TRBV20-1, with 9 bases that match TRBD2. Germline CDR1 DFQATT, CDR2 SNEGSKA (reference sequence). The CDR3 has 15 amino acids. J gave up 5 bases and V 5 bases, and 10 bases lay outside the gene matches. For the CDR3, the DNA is TGCAGTGCTGCCCCTCTAGCGGGATATCACAATGAGCAGTTCTTC. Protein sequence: CSAAPLAGYHNEQFF.

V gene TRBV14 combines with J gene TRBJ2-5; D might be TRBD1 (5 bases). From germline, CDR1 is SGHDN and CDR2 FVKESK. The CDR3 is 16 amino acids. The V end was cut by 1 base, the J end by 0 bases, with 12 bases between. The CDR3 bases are TGTGCCAGCAGCCAAGGACTGGACAAGTACCAAGAGACCCAGTACTTC. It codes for CASSQGLDKYQETQYF.

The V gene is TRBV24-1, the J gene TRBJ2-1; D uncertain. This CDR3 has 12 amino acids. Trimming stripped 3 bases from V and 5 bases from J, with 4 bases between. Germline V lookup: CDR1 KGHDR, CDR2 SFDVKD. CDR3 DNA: TGTGCCACCAGTGATGAGCACAATGAGCAGTTCTTC. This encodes CATSDEHNEQFF.

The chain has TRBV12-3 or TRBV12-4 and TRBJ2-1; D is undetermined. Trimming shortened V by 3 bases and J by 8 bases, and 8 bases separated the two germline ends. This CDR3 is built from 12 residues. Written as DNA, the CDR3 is TGTGCCAGCAGTTTGTGGTCGGATGAGCAGTTCTTC. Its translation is CASSLWSDEQFF.

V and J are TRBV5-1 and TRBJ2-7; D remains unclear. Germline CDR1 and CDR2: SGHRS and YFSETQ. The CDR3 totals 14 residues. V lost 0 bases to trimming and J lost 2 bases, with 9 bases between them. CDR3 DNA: TGCGCCAGCAGCTTGGAAGCAGATACCTACGAGCAGTACTTC. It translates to CASSLEADTYEQYF.

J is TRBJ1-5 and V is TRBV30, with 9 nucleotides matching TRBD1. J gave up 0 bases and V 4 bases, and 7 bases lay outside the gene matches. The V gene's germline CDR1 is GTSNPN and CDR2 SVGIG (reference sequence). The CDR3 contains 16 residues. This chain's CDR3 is CAWIKDRGSSNQPQHF. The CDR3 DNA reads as TGTGCCTGGATCAAGGACAGGGGAAGTAGCAATCAGCCCCAGCATTTT.

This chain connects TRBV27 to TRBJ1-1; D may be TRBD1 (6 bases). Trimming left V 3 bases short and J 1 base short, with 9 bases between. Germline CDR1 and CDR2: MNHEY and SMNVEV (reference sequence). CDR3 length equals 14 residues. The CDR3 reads CASSFDRPNTEAFF. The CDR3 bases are TGTGCCAGCAGTTTCGACAGGCCGAACACTGAAGCTTTCTTT.

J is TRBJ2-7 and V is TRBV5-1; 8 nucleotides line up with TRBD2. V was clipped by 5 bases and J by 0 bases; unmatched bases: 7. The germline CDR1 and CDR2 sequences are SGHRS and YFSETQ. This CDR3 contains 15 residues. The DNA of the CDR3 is TGCGCCAGCAGGGTGATAGCGGGAAGCTCCTACGAGCAGTACTTC. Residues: CASRVIAGSSYEQYF.